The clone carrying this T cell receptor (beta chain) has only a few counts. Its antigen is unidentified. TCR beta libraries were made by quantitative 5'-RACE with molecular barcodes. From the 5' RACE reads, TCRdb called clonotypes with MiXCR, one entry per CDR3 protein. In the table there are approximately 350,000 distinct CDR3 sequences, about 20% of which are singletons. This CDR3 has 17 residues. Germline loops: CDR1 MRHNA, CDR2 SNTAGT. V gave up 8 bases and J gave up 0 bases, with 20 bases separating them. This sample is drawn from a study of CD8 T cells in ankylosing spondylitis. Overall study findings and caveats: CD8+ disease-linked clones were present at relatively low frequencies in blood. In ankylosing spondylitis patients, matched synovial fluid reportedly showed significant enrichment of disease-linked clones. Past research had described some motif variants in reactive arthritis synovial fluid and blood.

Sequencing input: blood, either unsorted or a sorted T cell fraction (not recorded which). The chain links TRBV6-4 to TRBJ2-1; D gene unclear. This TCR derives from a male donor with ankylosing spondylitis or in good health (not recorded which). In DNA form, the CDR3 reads TGTGCCAGCGGAAGTCTTATAGGTCTAAGCTCCTACAATGAGCAGTTCTTC. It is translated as CASGSLIGLSSYNEQFF.